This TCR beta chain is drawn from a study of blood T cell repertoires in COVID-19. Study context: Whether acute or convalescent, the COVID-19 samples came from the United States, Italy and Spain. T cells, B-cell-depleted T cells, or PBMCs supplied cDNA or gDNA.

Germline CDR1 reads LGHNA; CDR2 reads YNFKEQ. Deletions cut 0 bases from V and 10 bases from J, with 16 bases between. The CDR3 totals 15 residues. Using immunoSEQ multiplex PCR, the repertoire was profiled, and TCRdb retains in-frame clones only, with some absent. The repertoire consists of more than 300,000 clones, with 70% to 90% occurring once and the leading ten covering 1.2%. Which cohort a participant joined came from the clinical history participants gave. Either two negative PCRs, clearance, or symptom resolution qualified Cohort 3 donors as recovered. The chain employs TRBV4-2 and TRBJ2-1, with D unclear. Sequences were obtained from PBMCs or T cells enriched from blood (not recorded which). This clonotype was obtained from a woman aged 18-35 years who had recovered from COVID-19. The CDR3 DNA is TGTGCCAGCAGCCAAGAAACTTCTGCCCCACTCGAGCAGTTCTTC. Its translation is CASSQETSAPLEQFF.